These 24 T cell receptor beta chains were all obtained from the same sample, sequenced in a study of T cells after yellow fever vaccination. In TCRdb, the 5' RACE reads were re-called with MiXCR into one record per CDR3 protein. This repertoire shows approximately 550,000 distinct CDR3 sequences, roughly 13% found once; its top ten account for around 15%. Sequencing was performed on PBMCs, taken on the day of the yellow fever booster vaccination. These receptors were obtained from a man aged 30 to 39 who received the YFV17D yellow fever vaccine.

The chain has TRBV10-3 and TRBJ1-2, with D possibly matching TRBD1 (6 bases). The V gene's germline CDR1 is ENHRY and CDR2 SYGVKD. With 2 bases removed from V and 5 bases from J, the gap between germline ends came to 15 bases. This CDR3 comprises 15 residues. The CDR3 bases are TGTGCCATCAGTGAGAGAACAGGGCCGGGGTATGGCTACACCTTC. Translating it yields CAISERTGPGYGYTF.

V and J are TRBV20-1 and TRBJ1-6; D call uncertain. This CDR3 contains 15 residues. In germline, CDR1 is DFQATT, CDR2 SNEGSKA (reference sequence). Trimming removed 3 bases at V and 0 bases at J, with 9 bases between. CDR3 DNA sequence: TGCAGTGCTAGTTTCGGGAGCTCCTATAATTCACCCCTCCACTTT. Protein sequence: CSASFGSSYNSPLHF.

The chain has TRBV4-3 and TRBJ2-1; 7 bases align to TRBD2. Germline trimming cut 0 bases from V and 3 bases from J; bases unmatched to any gene: 8. Germline V gene data show CDR1 as LGHNA and CDR2 as YSLEER. The CDR3 sequence is 17 residues long. The CDR3 spells CASSQDGGEVSYNEQFF. CDR3 sequence (DNA): TGCGCCAGCAGCCAAGATGGGGGGGAGGTCAGCTACAATGAGCAGTTCTTC.

The chain uses TRBV20-1 and TRBJ2-1; possible D gene TRBD2, 6 bases. The V end lost 5 bases, the J end lost 9 bases, and 20 bases lay between the germline ends. Germline V CDR1 and CDR2: DFQATT, SNEGSKA (reference sequence). This CDR3 has 14 residues. CDR3 amino acids: CSAWAGSAVSEQFF. CDR3 DNA: TGCAGTGCTTGGGCCGGGAGTGCCGTCAGTGAGCAGTTCTTC.

In its sample, this clonotype was seen many times. Compared with germline, one end of the junction differs, possibly owing to a read error. The chain links TRBV5-1 to TRBJ1-4; D ambiguous. The CDR3 sequence is 14 residues long. The germline CDR1 and CDR2 sequences are SGHRS and YFSETQ. CDR3 nucleotides: TGTGCCAGCAGCTTAGGTCCAACTAATGAAAAACTGTTTTTT. Encoded protein: CASSLGPTNEKLFF.

CDR3 bases: TGCGCCAGCAGCCAAGGGGTCTTGGGCACCACCGGGGAGCTGTTTTTT. Protein: CASSQGVLGTTGELFF. This rearrangement joins TRBV4-3 to TRBJ2-2; no clear D gene. V shed 1 base and J shed 4 bases, with 13 bases lying between them. This CDR3 comprises 16 residues. Germline CDR1 is LGHNA and CDR2 is YSLEER.

The chain uses TRBV9 and TRBJ2-3; D call uncertain. The CDR3 sequence is 14 residues long. CDR1 is SGDLS and CDR2 is YYNGEE in the germline V gene. V dropped 1 base and J dropped 3 bases, with 9 bases sitting between them. The CDR3 coding sequence is TGTGCCAGCAGCGTATGGGCAACAACAGATACGCAGTATTTT. The encoded protein is CASSVWATTDTQYF.

CDR3 in DNA: TGCAGTGCGCAACTTAGCGGGAGGATATCCTACAATGAGCAGTTCTTC. Encoded protein: CSAQLSGRISYNEQFF. This chain joins TRBV20-1 and TRBJ2-1, with 10 nucleotides matching TRBD2. Unmatched junction bases numbered 9, after V lost 6 bases and J lost 1 base. The germline V gene encodes CDR1 DFQATT and CDR2 SNEGSKA (reference sequence). The CDR3 consists of 16 residues.

The gene calls are TRBV19 and TRBJ2-6; 9 bases map to TRBD2. The CDR3 spans 14 residues. V was pared by 11 bases and J by 6 bases, with 8 bases of the junction left unmatched. The germline CDR1 and CDR2 sequences are LNHDA and SQIVND (reference sequence). The CDR3 sequence: CAVAGGLVANVLTF. CDR3 in DNA: TGTGCCGTCGCGGGAGGGTTAGTGGCCAACGTCCTGACTTTC.

This clonotype was seen a few times. V and J are TRBV14 and TRBJ2-7, with TRBD2 matching over 9 bases. With V trimmed by 0 bases and J by 2 bases, 11 bases remained unmatched. This CDR3 spans 18 amino acids. Looked up from germline, CDR1 is SGHDN and CDR2 is FVKESK. CDR3 nucleotide sequence: TGTGCCAGCAGCCAAGAGACAATGACTAGCGGATCCGCCTACGAGCAGTACTTC. This encodes CASSQETMTSGSAYEQYF.

This clonotype was seen more than once but under ten times. The chain has TRBV6-1 and TRBJ1-2; D is possibly TRBD1 (6 bases). Germline lookup yields CDR1 MNHNS and CDR2 SASEGT. V lost 7 bases to trimming and J lost 3 bases, with 18 bases between them. CDR3 size: 15 residues. The chain's CDR3 is CASTDGAGEYYGYTF. Here the CDR3 DNA reads TGTGCCAGCACCGACGGGGCAGGGGAATACTATGGCTACACCTTC.

This clonotype was found a few times. The chain carries TRBV19 and TRBJ1-4; the D is unclear. The ends were cut back, 6 bases at V and 8 bases at J, with 10 bases in the middle. The V gene's germline CDR1 is LNHDA and CDR2 SQIVND (reference sequence). This CDR3 comprises 12 residues. CDR3 DNA: TGTGCCAGTAGATACGGGAACGAAAAACTGTTTTTT. Amino acids: CASRYGNEKLFF.

The V and J genes are TRBV20-1 and TRBJ2-2, with 7 positions matching TRBD1. The V and J ends lost 3 bases and 6 bases, in that order; junction bases with no gene match: 7. The CDR3 is 14 residues long. In germline, CDR1 is DFQATT, CDR2 SNEGSKA (reference sequence). The CDR3 spells CSARRKQGPGELFF. CDR3 sequence (DNA): TGCAGTGCTAGGCGGAAACAGGGGCCCGGGGAGCTGTTTTTT.

The chain employs TRBV29-1 and TRBJ2-3; 7 nucleotides agree with TRBD1. The CDR3 sequence is 16 residues long. The V segment lost 7 bases and the J segment 2 bases; nucleotides outside the gene matches: 15. Germline V gives CDR1 SQVTM, CDR2 ANQGSEA. Here the CDR3 DNA reads TGCAGCGCCCGTGGGGTTCCGGGACAGACCACAGATACGCAGTATTTT. Protein product: CSARGVPGQTTDTQYF.

This clonotype was seen only a few times. This rearrangement joins TRBV10-3 to TRBJ2-7, with 13 bases lining up with TRBD2. Germline V gene sequence: CDR1 ENHRY, CDR2 SYGVKD. This CDR3 is 14 amino acids long. Trimming took 6 bases from V and 7 from J; bases not matched to a gene: 6. The CDR3 sequence: CAIRGLAGSSEQYF. CDR3 DNA: TGTGCCATCAGGGGACTAGCGGGATCAAGTGAGCAGTACTTC.

The genes are TRBV7-8 and TRBJ1-5; weak D call: TRBD1 (6 bases). CDR1 is SGHVS, CDR2 FQNEAQ, per germline. Trimming removed 4 bases at V and 1 base at J, with 23 bases between. The CDR3 is 19 amino acids. CDR3 sequence reads: CASSSRDKGLEGSNQPQHF. The CDR3 nucleotides read TGTGCCAGCAGCTCCCGGGACAAGGGCCTTGAGGGGAGCAATCAGCCCCAGCATTTT.

This clonotype showed up just a few times. The J gene is TRBJ2-1, the V gene TRBV5-1; 12 bases map to TRBD2. CDR1 and CDR2 from the germline V gene are SGHRS and YFSETQ. V shed 0 bases, J shed 10 bases, and the junction held 5 bases outside the gene matches. The CDR3 consists of 15 residues. The CDR3, as DNA: TGCGCCAGCAGCTTGGAACTAGCGGGAGGTGGGGAGCAGTTCTTC. Residues: CASSLELAGGGEQFF.

This clonotype was seen just once. The V and J genes are TRBV12-3 or TRBV12-4 and TRBJ2-1; D unclear. The V and J ends lost 6 bases and 4 bases respectively, with 13 bases between them. This CDR3 region has 14 residues. The CDR3 DNA reads as TGTGCCAGCAGGCCCACCTCGGCGTACAATGAGCAGTTCTTC. This sequence encodes CASRPTSAYNEQFF.

V gene TRBV6-6 combines with J gene TRBJ2-1; D is perhaps TRBD1 or TRBD2 (5 bases each). The germline V and J ends were trimmed by 7 bases and 6 bases, with 13 bases remaining between them. This CDR3 has 13 amino acids. Germline V gene lookup returns CDR1 MNHNY and CDR2 SVGAGI (reference sequence). The CDR3, as DNA: TGTGCCAGCATGGTTGGGGGAAGCAATGAGCAGTTCTTC. Protein sequence: CASMVGGSNEQFF.

The chain recombines TRBV7-2 with TRBJ2-7, with 9 bases identical to TRBD2. V gave up 4 bases and J gave up 1 base; unmatched junction bases: 5. CDR3 length: 15 amino acids. CDR1 is SGHTA and CDR2 is FQGNSA in the germline V gene. The CDR3 protein is CASSYRAGGSYEQYF. CDR3 nucleotide sequence: TGTGCCAGCAGCTACCGAGCGGGAGGTTCCTACGAGCAGTACTTC.

The chain employs TRBV25-1 and TRBJ2-7, with no clear D. CDR3 length: 14 amino acids. Trimming shortened V by 1 base and J by 9 bases, and 16 bases separated the two germline ends. The germline CDR1 and CDR2 sequences are MGHDK and SYGVNS. The CDR3 is CASSESGFSTRQYF. The CDR3, as DNA: TGTGCCAGCAGTGAATCTGGGTTCTCTACGAGGCAGTACTTC.

This clonotype was picked up a small number of times. This sequence joins TRBV21-1 and TRBJ2-4; TRBD1 is taken as the D call from the table, unchecked against the DNA. TRBV21-1 is labeled a pseudogene. CDR3 size: 19 residues. For the CDR3, the DNA is TGTGCCAGCAGCAAAGAATGTCGCGGGAGAACCAAACGCAAAAACATTCAGTACTTC. Translation: CASSKECRGRTKRKNIQYF.

This clonotype was seen a handful of times. This chain joins TRBV7-2 and TRBJ2-7, with 12 positions matching TRBD2. After removal of 5 bases from V and 2 bases from J, the junction contained 7 bases not matched to a gene. Germline V CDR1 and CDR2: SGHTA, FQGNSA. The CDR3 runs to 16 residues. The CDR3 spells CASSQQGTSGPYEQYF. Written as DNA, the CDR3 is TGTGCCAGCAGCCAACAAGGGACTAGCGGGCCCTACGAGCAGTACTTC.

This clonotype has a handful of counts. The rearrangement links TRBV24-1 to TRBJ2-3, with 7 positions matching TRBD1. The V gene's germline CDR1 is KGHDR and CDR2 SFDVKD. The CDR3 is 14 amino acids. The V gene end was trimmed by 2 bases and the J gene end by 10 bases; junction bases not matched to a gene: 8. For the CDR3, the DNA is TGTGCCACCAGTGATTCAACTTGGACAGGCCCGCAGTATTTT. Its protein product is CATSDSTWTGPQYF.